Listed below are T cell receptor beta chains from one sample, sequenced in a study of T cell changes during pregnancy in multiple sclerosis. Generated by immunoSEQ multiplex PCR, the TCRdb table keeps only in-frame clones and is missing some. The sample carries about 52,000 clones, just over 90% recorded once. Specimen: CD4+ T cells from peripheral blood mononuclear cells, collected before pregnancy. All receptors derive from a female donor with multiple sclerosis, enrolled in a pregnancy study. Both conserved end residues are part of each CDR3. A D gene is named only where the DNA matches it firmly. Clone sizes are given selectively: once, few, many, or a class where the clone is expanded.

clone size: few
V gene: TRBV5-1
J gene: TRBJ2-5
D gene: NA
CDR3 DNA: TGCGCCAGCAGCTTGAGTCCGACGCTTGAAGCGGAGACCCAGTACTTC
CDR3 protein: CASSLSPTLEAETQYF

clone size: NA
V gene: TRBV19
J gene: TRBJ2-2
D gene: TRBD1
CDR3 DNA: TGTGCCAGTAGTATAGTACAGGGGGCGAACACCGGGGAGCTGTTTTTT
CDR3 protein: CASSIVQGANTGELFF

clone size: NA
V gene: TRBV7-2
J gene: TRBJ1-5
D gene: TRBD1
CDR3 DNA: TGTGCCAGCAGCCGGACTACAGGGGCAGGTCAGCCCCAGCATTTT
CDR3 protein: CASSRTTGAGQPQHF

clone size: NA
V gene: TRBV4-1
J gene: TRBJ1-2
D gene: NA
CDR3 DNA: TGCGCCAGCAGTCCTACGTGGGGGGGCAGTAGGAACTATGGCTACACCTTC
CDR3 protein: CASSPTWGGSRNYGYTF

clone size: NA
V gene: TRBV19
J gene: TRBJ2-7
D gene: TRBD2
CDR3 DNA: TGTGCCAGTAGTACGAAAGCGGGAAGGACCTACGAGCAGTACTTC
CDR3 protein: CASSTKAGRTYEQYF

clone size: NA
V gene: TRBV11-2
J gene: TRBJ2-7
D gene: TRBD2
CDR3 DNA: TGTGCCAGCAGCCCTATAGCGGGCCCCTACGAGCAGTACTTC
CDR3 protein: CASSPIAGPYEQYF

clone size: NA
V gene: TRBV2
J gene: TRBJ2-1
D gene: TRBD2
CDR3 DNA: TGTGCCAGCAGCCCCGGGACTAGCGGACCTATCTCCTACAATGAGCAGTTCTTC
CDR3 protein: CASSPGTSGPISYNEQFF

clone size: NA
V gene: TRBV4-3
J gene: TRBJ2-7
D gene: TRBD2
CDR3 DNA: TGCGCCAGCAGCCAACAAGCGGGAGGGTACGAGCAGTACTTC
CDR3 protein: CASSQQAGGYEQYF

clone size: NA
V gene: TRBV27
J gene: TRBJ2-5
D gene: TRBD2
CDR3 DNA: TGTGCCAGCAGTTCTCGAGGACTAGCAATCGGGGAGACCCAGTACTTC
CDR3 protein: CASSSRGLAIGETQYF

clone size: NA
V gene: TRBV28
J gene: TRBJ2-1
D gene: TRBD2
CDR3 DNA: TGTGCCAGCAGTTTAGCGGGGGACTACAATGAGCAGTTCTTC
CDR3 protein: CASSLAGDYNEQFF

clone size: NA
V gene: TRBV7-9
J gene: TRBJ1-2
D gene: TRBD1
CDR3 DNA: TGTGCCAGCAGCCCACCCCCGGGACAGGGGGACCGTTCCTTC
CDR3 protein: CASSPPPGQGDRSF

clone size: NA
V gene: TRBV11-1
J gene: TRBJ1-1
D gene: NA
CDR3 DNA: TGTGCCAGCAGCTTTAGTGAGAACACTGAAGCTTTCTTT
CDR3 protein: CASSFSENTEAFF

clone size: NA
V gene: TRBV6-5
J gene: TRBJ2-5
D gene: TRBD1
CDR3 DNA: TGTGCCAGCAGTCCGACAGGGGAGACCCAGTACTTC
CDR3 protein: CASSPTGETQYF

clone size: NA
V gene: TRBV29-1
J gene: TRBJ2-7
D gene: TRBD1
CDR3 DNA: TGCAGCGTTGCCCTGACAGGGGCAACTTACGAGCAGTACTTC
CDR3 protein: CSVALTGATYEQYF